The rows below give T cell receptor beta chains drawn from one sample of a study of T cell responses to AZD1222 COVID-19 vaccine. The protocol was immunoSEQ multiplex PCR, while the TCRdb copy is restricted to in-frame clones and leaves out a portion. This sample carries some 83,000 clones, around 89% of them seen once, and the ten largest clones take around 5.5%. Sequences were derived from peripheral blood, sampled 28 days after the second AZD1222 dose. Source of these receptors: an adult who received the AZD1222 COVID-19 vaccine. CDR3s include the opening cysteine and the closing phenylalanine or tryptophan. The order of the fields is J gene, clone size, V gene, D gene, CDR3 protein, CDR3 DNA. The D gene is left open where the match is weak. Some rows mark clone size as missing; the rest say once, few, many or name a class of expanded clone.

J: TRBJ2-4
size: -
V: TRBV9
D: -
CDR3: CASSEGWEVAKNIQYF
DNA: TGTGCCAGCAGCGAGGGGTGGGAAGTAGCCAAAAACATTCAGTACTTC

J: TRBJ2-7
size: -
V: TRBV27
D: TRBD2
CDR3: CASSLSSGVTYEQYF
DNA: TGTGCCAGCAGTTTATCGAGCGGGGTGACCTACGAGCAGTACTTC

J: TRBJ2-5
size: -
V: TRBV3-1/TRBV3-2
D: -
CDR3: CASSQGPETQYF
DNA: TGTGCCAGCAGCCAAGGCCCAGAGACCCAGTACTTC

J: TRBJ1-1
size: -
V: TRBV14
D: -
CDR3: CASSLGKHTEAFF
DNA: TGTGCCAGCAGCCTCGGGAAACACACTGAAGCTTTCTTT

J: TRBJ1-3
size: -
V: TRBV6-1
D: -
CDR3: CASSEVKAGNTIYF
DNA: TGTGCCAGCAGTGAAGTGAAGGCCGGAAACACCATATATTTT

J: TRBJ1-1
size: -
V: TRBV12-5
D: -
CDR3: CASGLTENTEAFF
DNA: TGTGCTAGTGGACTGACTGAGAACACTGAAGCTTTCTTT

J: TRBJ1-4
size: -
V: TRBV10-3
D: -
CDR3: CAITRTGEKLFF
DNA: TGTGCCATAACTAGGACGGGTGAAAAACTGTTTTTT

J: TRBJ1-2
size: -
V: TRBV6-4
D: TRBD1
CDR3: CASSDGPRAGGYGYTF
DNA: TGTGCCAGCAGTGACGGCCCAAGGGCAGGGGGGTATGGCTACACCTTC

J: TRBJ1-5
size: -
V: TRBV12-2
D: -
CDR3: CASRLTIEGYQPQHF
DNA: TGTGCAAGTCGCTTGACAATAGAGGGTTATCAGCCCCAGCATTTT

J: TRBJ2-3
size: -
V: TRBV4-2
D: -
CDR3: CASSKDRSTDTQYF
DNA: TGTGCCAGCAGCAAAGACAGAAGCACAGATACGCAGTATTTT

J: TRBJ1-5
size: -
V: TRBV7-9
D: TRBD1
CDR3: CASSLVTGGEWSSNQPQHF
DNA: TGTGCCAGCAGCTTAGTCACAGGGGGCGAGTGGAGTAGCAATCAGCCCCAGCATTTT

J: TRBJ2-7
size: -
V: TRBV6-1
D: TRBD2
CDR3: CASSAGLGVTSYEQYF
DNA: TGTGCCAGCAGTGCGGGACTAGGCGTGACATCCTACGAGCAGTACTTC

J: TRBJ2-2
size: -
V: TRBV5-8
D: -
CDR3: CASSLSGLNTGELFF
DNA: TGTGCCAGCAGCCTTAGTGGGTTGAACACCGGGGAGCTGTTTTTT

J: TRBJ2-7
size: few
V: TRBV30
D: -
CDR3: CAWSDGSSYEQYF
DNA: TGTGCCTGGAGTGACGGGAGCTCCTACGAGCAGTACTTC

J: TRBJ1-2
size: -
V: TRBV7-9
D: -
CDR3: CASSSPLSNYGYTF
DNA: TGTGCCAGCAGCTCCCCTCTTTCTAACTATGGCTACACCTTC

J: TRBJ1-2
size: once
V: TRBV2
D: -
CDR3: CASRVTGWDGYTF
DNA: TGTGCCAGCAGGGTCACAGGGTGGGATGGCTACACCTTC

J: TRBJ1-6
size: -
V: TRBV5-8
D: TRBD1
CDR3: CASSPGQGWSPLHF
DNA: TGTGCCAGCAGCCCGGGACAGGGGTGGTCACCCCTCCACTTT

J: TRBJ2-7
size: -
V: TRBV11-3
D: TRBD1
CDR3: CASSDRGVPYEQYF
DNA: TGTGCCAGCAGTGACAGGGGAGTTCCCTACGAGCAGTACTTC

J: TRBJ2-3
size: medium-sized
V: TRBV2
D: TRBD1
CDR3: CASILPTGGSDTQYF
DNA: TGTGCCAGCATTCTCCCCACAGGGGGCTCGGATACGCAGTATTTT

J: TRBJ1-5
size: -
V: TRBV6-6
D: -
CDR3: CASSNQGTPGQPQHF
DNA: TGTGCCAGCAGTAACCAGGGGACGCCAGGCCAGCCCCAGCATTTT

J: TRBJ2-7
size: few
V: TRBV30
D: TRBD1
CDR3: CAWSVQGTYEQYF
DNA: TGTGCCTGGAGTGTACAGGGGACCTACGAGCAGTACTTC

J: TRBJ1-6
size: -
V: TRBV6-1
D: TRBD1
CDR3: CASIDLSTGGGSPLHF
DNA: TGTGCCAGCATTGACCTCTCGACAGGGGGCGGTTCACCCCTCCACTTT

J: TRBJ1-2
size: -
V: TRBV24-1
D: -
CDR3: CATSDESRFYGYTF
DNA: TGTGCCACCAGTGACGAAAGCCGCTTCTATGGCTACACCTTC

J: TRBJ1-3
size: -
V: TRBV5-1
D: -
CDR3: CASSFLGPGNTIYF
DNA: TGCGCCAGCAGTTTTTTAGGGCCTGGAAACACCATATATTTT

J: TRBJ2-3
size: once
V: TRBV18
D: TRBD1
CDR3: CASSPQTGGTDTQYF
DNA: TGTGCCAGCTCACCTCAGACAGGGGGCACAGATACGCAGTATTTT

J: TRBJ1-1
size: many
V: TRBV7-2
D: -
CDR3: CASSLSGTTIEAFF
DNA: TGTGCCAGCAGCTTAAGTGGGACAACTATTGAAGCTTTCTTT

J: TRBJ1-2
size: -
V: TRBV5-4
D: TRBD1
CDR3: CASSLIGTGTKYGYTF
DNA: TGTGCCAGCAGCTTGATCGGGACAGGGACGAAGTATGGCTACACCTTC

J: TRBJ2-1
size: -
V: TRBV7-9
D: -
CDR3: CASSSQGLSSYNEQFF
DNA: TGTGCCAGCAGCTCACAGGGACTGAGCTCCTACAATGAGCAGTTCTTC

J: TRBJ2-3
size: few
V: TRBV9
D: TRBD2
CDR3: CASSVEGTRADTQYF
DNA: TGTGCCAGCAGCGTAGAGGGGACTAGGGCAGATACGCAGTATTTT

J: TRBJ2-1
size: -
V: TRBV5-1
D: TRBD1
CDR3: CASSLTTGAPGNEQFF
DNA: TGCGCCAGCAGCTTAACCACAGGGGCCCCAGGGAATGAGCAGTTCTTC

J: TRBJ2-2
size: -
V: TRBV27
D: TRBD1
CDR3: CASSSADRVGELFF
DNA: TGTGCCAGCAGTTCCGCAGACAGGGTGGGGGAGCTGTTTTTT

J: TRBJ2-7
size: -
V: TRBV10-2
D: TRBD1
CDR3: CASKEDRGGEQYF
DNA: TGCGCCAGCAAGGAGGACAGGGGGGGCGAGCAGTACTTC

J: TRBJ2-7
size: -
V: TRBV4-2
D: -
CDR3: CASSQEGGYEQYF
DNA: TGTGCCAGCAGCCAAGAGGGAGGTTACGAGCAGTACTTC

J: TRBJ1-5
size: -
V: TRBV5-1
D: TRBD1
CDR3: CASSPGTGNQPQHF
DNA: TGCGCCAGCAGCCCCGGGACAGGGAATCAGCCCCAGCATTTT

J: TRBJ1-1
size: once
V: TRBV5-8
D: -
CDR3: CASPPLVLRTEAFF
DNA: TGTGCCAGCCCCCCTCTAGTTTTAAGGACTGAAGCTTTCTTT

J: TRBJ1-2
size: -
V: TRBV7-9
D: -
CDR3: CASSLQENYGYTF
DNA: TGTGCCAGCAGCTTGCAGGAGAACTATGGCTACACCTTC

J: TRBJ1-2
size: -
V: TRBV2
D: -
CDR3: CASRTGIRDGYTF
DNA: TGTGCCAGCAGAACAGGGATAAGGGATGGCTACACCTTC

J: TRBJ2-1
size: -
V: TRBV7-2
D: TRBD2
CDR3: CASGFDGGGHREQFF
DNA: TGTGCCAGCGGTTTCGACGGGGGGGGCCATCGTGAGCAGTTCTTC

J: TRBJ1-2
size: -
V: TRBV5-6
D: -
CDR3: CASSWGRGYTF
DNA: TGTGCCAGCAGCTGGGGTAGAGGCTACACCTTC